The sequence of this T cell receptor beta chain was determined in a study of CD8+CD57+ T cells in acquired aplastic anemia. Study-level background: CD4+ and CD8+ cells, once sorted, gave DNA averaging roughly 3 ug. Notes on the study in general: CD8+ Simpson's diversity in patients was not significantly different from that in controls. Both patients and controls carried the same twenty-nine CD8+ CDR3 sequences.

Germline V gene lookup returns CDR1 SGHDT and CDR2 YYEEEE. Trimming removed 4 bases from V and 4 bases from J; junction bases left unmatched: 7. This CDR3 has 15 amino acids. On this clonotype: Its antigen is unidentified.

TCR beta VDJ and CDR3 profiling used genomic DNA as template. TCRdb itself ran the reads through MiXCR, one entry per CDR3 protein. The sample records 200,000 to 300,000 distinct CDR3 sequences, about 80% being singletons. An expansion of CD8+CD57+ cells by flow cytometry had been shown in patients chosen for sequencing. The patients all had a severe acquired aplastic anemia diagnosis. This TCR came from a human donor with aplastic anemia. The sequencing sample was made of sorted CD4+, CD8+, or CD8+CD57+ T cells (not recorded which) from PBMCs. The chain joins TRBV5-6 to TRBJ1-5, with 8 bases matching TRBD1. CDR3 residues: CASSPGTGGNQPQHF. CDR3 sequence (DNA): TGTGCCAGCAGCCCCGGTACAGGGGGGAATCAGCCCCAGCATTTT.